Listed below are T cell receptor beta chains from one sample, sequenced in a study of T cells after yellow fever vaccination. TCRdb fed the 5' RACE reads into MiXCR, producing one record per CDR3 protein. The data contain some 100,000 distinct CDR3 sequences, around 7.2% of them singletons. The specimen was CD4+ T cells sorted from PBMCs, collected roughly 45 days after the first yellow fever vaccination. These receptors originate from a man aged 18 to 30 who received the YFV17D yellow fever vaccine. Each CDR3 is given with its conserved first and last residue. The D gene is left open where the match is weak. Only part of the rows carry a size: once, few, many, or a class if the clone is expanded.

many,TRBV3-1,-,TRBJ2-2,TGTGCCAGCAGCCGGGGGGCCGGGGAGCTGTTTTTT,CASSRGAGELFF
-,TRBV11-3,TRBD2,TRBJ2-1,TGTGCCAGCAGCTTGGGACCTACTAGCGGGACCTACAATGAGCAGTTCTTC,CASSLGPTSGTYNEQFF
many,TRBV12-3/TRBV12-4,-,TRBJ2-3,TGTGCCAGCAGTTTCGGGGCGTCCTATACGCAGTATTTT,CASSFGASYTQYF
many,TRBV7-3,-,TRBJ2-2,TGTGCCAGCAGCTTAAGTACAACGAACACCGGGGAGCTGTTTTTT,CASSLSTTNTGELFF
many,TRBV4-1,TRBD1,TRBJ1-4,TGCGCCAGCAGCCTCACCGGACAGGGCGTCGAGGAAAAACTGTTTTTT,CASSLTGQGVEEKLFF
few,TRBV7-9,-,TRBJ2-5,TGTGCCAGCATCCCTGGGACGGGGGCCAGGCGGGAGACCCAGTACTTC,CASIPGTGARRETQYF
many,TRBV6-5,TRBD1,TRBJ1-1,TGTGCCAGCAGTTTCGGCGACAGGGCTTTTGAAGCTTTCTTT,CASSFGDRAFEAFF
many,TRBV6-4,-,TRBJ2-3,TGTGCCAGCAGTGACTCGCCGGTGGGTTCTAGCACAGATACGCAGTATTTT,CASSDSPVGSSTDTQYF
many,TRBV5-6,-,TRBJ1-6,TGTGCCAGCCGTGGGCGGGTAAATAATTCACCCCTCCACTTT,CASRGRVNNSPLHF
many,TRBV5-1,-,TRBJ1-2,TGCGCCAGCAGCTTACAGGGAGGCTATGGCTACACCTTC,CASSLQGGYGYTF
many,TRBV4-3,-,TRBJ2-4,TGCGCCAGCAGCCAAGATCTCCAGCGGGTAAAAAACATTCAGTACTTC,CASSQDLQRVKNIQYF
-,TRBV4-1,-,TRBJ1-5,TGCGCCAGCAGCCAAGAGAGAGGGGCAGACTGGTACCAGCCCCAGCATTTT,CASSQERGADWYQPQHF
-,TRBV20-1,TRBD2,TRBJ2-3,TGCAGTGCTGCCAAGACTAGCGGGGGGGGCACAGATACGCAGTATTTT,CSAAKTSGGGTDTQYF
-,TRBV27,-,TRBJ1-1,TGTGCCAGGCGGAGTGTCAGATTGAACACTGAAGCTTTCTTT,CARRSVRLNTEAFF
few,TRBV7-9,-,TRBJ2-1,TGTGCCAGCAGCTTAGGAGGTTACGATGAGCAGTTCTTC,CASSLGGYDEQFF
-,TRBV5-1,-,TRBJ2-7,TGCGCCAGCAGCCAACGACAGAGCTCCTACGAGCAGTACTTC,CASSQRQSSYEQYF